A single sample is the source of the 16 T cell receptor beta chains below, sequenced in a study of cytomegalovirus exposure and HLA in healthy donors (dated by TCRdb to about 2017). The library was prepared using the immunoSEQ multiplex PCR assay. A mixture of 60 forward primers for TCR Vbeta segments and 13 reverse primers for TCR Jbeta segments was used in the multiplex PCR. TCRdb holds this immuneACCESS table with in-frame rearrangements only. Some clones are missing; in checked studies, unresolved V genes explain under half, and the rest has no known cause. The sample records about 160,000 clones, more than 80% of which are singletons. The ten largest clones take up 13% of the sample. Sequenced input: PBMCs. The receptor source for this set is a woman between 45 and 60 years old in good health and CMV-seronegative.

This clone was observed a few times. The chain recombines TRBV27 with TRBJ2-1, with D maybe TRBD1 (5 bases). V was shortened by 6 bases and J by 8 bases, with 20 bases between the two germline ends. The V gene's germline CDR1 is MNHEY and CDR2 SMNVEV (reference sequence). The CDR3 spans 15 residues. DNA of the CDR3: TGTGCCAGCAGCCATACTGCAGGGCTCGTTTATGAGCAGTTCTTC. It encodes CASSHTAGLVYEQFF.

This clone has only a few counts. The rearrangement joins TRBV28 to TRBJ2-3; 13 nucleotides agree with TRBD2. The CDR3 is made up of 14 amino acids. Germline lookup yields CDR1 MDHEN and CDR2 SYDVKM. V gave up 6 bases and J gave up 6 bases; unmatched junction bases: 3. The CDR3 loop is CASRETSGRDTQYF. The CDR3 nucleotides read TGTGCCAGCAGGGAGACTAGCGGGAGGGATACGCAGTATTTT.

The chain recombines TRBV4-3 with TRBJ1-6; D is perhaps TRBD1 (6 bases). CDR1 is LGHNA and CDR2 is YSLEER in the germline V gene. The CDR3 extends over 15 amino acids. Trimming took 0 bases from V and 7 from J, leaving 10 bases between them. The CDR3 sequence is CASSQDRTGNSPLHF. CDR3 in DNA: TGCGCCAGCAGCCAAGATCGAACAGGGAATTCACCCCTCCACTTT.

The chain links TRBV28 to TRBJ1-4; D not resolved. Deletions cut 7 bases from V and 8 bases from J, with 14 bases between. This CDR3 contains 13 residues. CDR1 MDHEN and CDR2 SYDVKM come from the germline V gene. CDR3 protein: CASTHRTGEKLFF. CDR3 in DNA: TGTGCCAGCACCCACCGGACTGGCGAAAAACTGTTTTTT. The variable domain in full, with the rest retrieved from reference TRBV28 and TRBJ1-4, is DVKVTQSSRYLVKRTGEKVFLECVQDMDHENMFWYRQDPGLGLRLIYFSYDVKMKEKGDIPEGYSVSREKKERFSLILESASTNQTSMYLCASTHRTGEKLFFGSGTQLSVL.

The V call is TRBV9, the J call TRBJ1-1; D not certain. Trimming took 5 bases from V and 5 from J, leaving 13 bases between them. Germline V gene data show CDR1 as SGDLS and CDR2 as YYNGEE. The CDR3 contains 13 residues. DNA for the CDR3: TGTGCCAGCAGTATCTCAATGGAGACTGAAGCTTTCTTT. Protein sequence: CASSISMETEAFF.

The V gene is TRBV11-2, the J gene TRBJ2-2, with 10 bases identical to TRBD2. The V segment lost 1 base and the J segment 5 bases; nucleotides outside the gene matches: 13. The CDR3 contains 19 residues. CDR1 SGHAT and CDR2 FQNNGV come from the germline V gene. This CDR3 reads CASSLGIAGGPRRTGELFF. CDR3 bases: TGTGCCAGCAGCTTAGGAATAGCGGGAGGACCTCGTAGGACCGGGGAGCTGTTTTTT.

CDR3 sequence reads: CASSLLRQPNGYTF. In DNA, the CDR3 is TGTGCCAGCAGTCTCCTCCGACAGCCTAATGGCTACACCTTC. V gene TRBV27 combines with J gene TRBJ1-2; the D gene is possibly TRBD1 (5 bases). The CDR3 sequence is 14 residues long. Between the trimmed V and J ends, which lost 5 bases and 6 bases, there was a span of 16 bases. Germline values: CDR1 MNHEY, CDR2 SMNVEV (reference sequence).

The chain is built from TRBV9 and TRBJ2-5; no reliable D call. CDR3 length equals 14 residues. The germline V gene has CDR1 SGDLS and CDR2 YYNGEE. V was shortened by 0 bases and J by 0 bases, with 6 bases between the two germline ends. The CDR3 coding sequence is TGTGCCAGCAGCGTAGATGAGTACCAAGAGACCCAGTACTTC. This codes for CASSVDEYQETQYF.

The CDR3 nucleotides read TGTGCCAGCTCACCCACCGGGGGCAATCAGCCCCAGCATTTT. Amino acid sequence: CASSPTGGNQPQHF. The chain uses TRBV18 and TRBJ1-5; D call uncertain. Germline loops: CDR1 KGHSH, CDR2 LQKENI. The CDR3 totals 14 residues. Trimming stripped 3 bases from V and 2 bases from J, with 8 bases between.

The chain uses TRBV28 and TRBJ2-2; D is unresolved. V was clipped by 5 bases and J by 7 bases, with 11 bases between them. The germline V gene has CDR1 MDHEN and CDR2 SYDVKM. This CDR3 is built from 13 residues. The CDR3 reads CASSSLLSGELFF. CDR3 in DNA: TGTGCCAGCAGTAGCCTGTTGAGCGGGGAGCTGTTTTTT. The variable domain in full, completed from reference TRBV28 and TRBJ2-2, reads DVKVTQSSRYLVKRTGEKVFLECVQDMDHENMFWYRQDPGLGLRLIYFSYDVKMKEKGDIPEGYSVSREKKERFSLILESASTNQTSMYLCASSSLLSGELFFGEGSRLTVL.

The rearrangement links TRBV28 to TRBJ2-5, with D possibly matching TRBD1 (6 bases). The V gene's germline CDR1 is MDHEN and CDR2 SYDVKM. Trimming shortened V by 2 bases and J by 1 base, and 11 bases separated the two germline ends. This CDR3 region has 15 residues. The CDR3 spells CASSLQGSRQETQYF. The CDR3, as DNA: TGTGCCAGCAGTTTACAGGGGTCTCGCCAAGAGACCCAGTACTTC.

The chain links TRBV12-5 to TRBJ1-1; the D is unclear. The CDR3 length is 13 residues. V was clipped by 5 bases and J by 1 base, with 8 bases between them. Germline CDR1 LGHNT, CDR2 FRNRAP. The CDR3 is CASGQRANTEAFF. The DNA of the CDR3 is TGTGCTAGTGGTCAGCGAGCGAACACTGAAGCTTTCTTT. The variable domain in full, with the rest retrieved from reference TRBV12-5 and TRBJ1-1, is DARVTQTPRHKVTEMGQEVTMRCQPILGHNTVFWYRQTMMQGLELLAYFRNRAPLDDSGMPKDRFSAEMPDATLATLKIQPSEPRDSAVYFCASGQRANTEAFFGQGTRLTVV.

A word on this clone: Other DNA sequences within the sample encode an identical CDR3. The genes are TRBV5-4 and TRBJ2-5, with D possibly matching TRBD2 (5 bases). CDR3 length: 15 amino acids. Germline V gene lookup returns CDR1 SGHNT and CDR2 YYREEE (reference sequence). V gave up 4 bases and J gave up 3 bases, with 16 bases separating them. The CDR3 nucleotides read TGTGCCAGCAGCCCGGCCCTCGGGGAAAAAGAGACCCAGTACTTC. Translated: CASSPALGEKETQYF.

The chain employs TRBV2 and TRBJ2-7, with 9 bases that match TRBD2. Germline trimming cut 3 bases from V and 9 bases from J; bases unmatched to any gene: 9. The CDR3 consists of 14 residues. Germline V gene data show CDR1 as SNHLY and CDR2 as FYNNEI. CDR3 sequence: CASSEGGGGLGQYF. CDR3 DNA: TGTGCCAGCAGTGAGGGCGGGGGGGGACTTGGGCAGTACTTC.

This clone has a handful of counts. This sequence joins TRBV9 and TRBJ1-2, with a tentative D call TRBD1 (6 bases). This CDR3 is built from 14 residues. Between the trimmed V and J ends, which lost 4 bases and 8 bases, there was a span of 18 bases. CDR1 is SGDLS, CDR2 YYNGEE, per germline. The CDR3 reads CASSLEPGVEGYTF. The CDR3 coding sequence is TGTGCCAGCAGCCTAGAGCCAGGGGTTGAGGGCTACACCTTC.

The genes are TRBV7-2 and TRBJ2-2; 14 bases agree with TRBD2. J gave up 1 base and V 4 bases, and 5 bases lay outside the gene matches. The CDR3 spans 18 residues. From germline, CDR1 is SGHTA and CDR2 FQGNSA. The CDR3 DNA reads TGTGCCAGCAGCTCCCGACTAGCGGGAGGGCGGAACACCGGGGAGCTGTTTTTT. Translating it yields CASSSRLAGGRNTGELFF.